The 28 T cell receptor beta chains listed next were all sequenced from one sample in a study of OX40 agonist ivuxolimab in advanced cancers. Method: immunoSEQ multiplex PCR; TCRdb's copy keeps in-frame clones and lacks some. Of about 96,000 clones listed, approximately 80% were seen once; the top ten hold about 5.8%. Sequences were derived from CD4+ or CD8+ T cells sorted from blood, sampled in a trial of the OX40 agonist ivuxolimab. The receptors were gathered from an adult with an advanced solid tumor such as melanoma, head and neck, liver or kidney cancer.

To note about this clone: Additional DNA sequences in this sample encode the identical CDR3. V gene TRBV6-5 combines with J gene TRBJ2-7, with 10 nucleotides matching TRBD2. Losses at the gene ends were 2 bases for V and 2 bases for J; bases not matched to a gene: 6. Germline CDR1 is MNHEY and CDR2 is SVGAGI. The CDR3 extends over 16 amino acids. In nucleotides, the CDR3 is TGTGCCAGCAGTTACAGTTCGCTAGCGGGAGCCTACGAGCAGTACTTC. It encodes CASSYSSLAGAYEQYF.

Only a few counts were recorded for this clone. This chain joins TRBV2 and TRBJ1-1; D is perhaps TRBD1 (5 bases). Trimming shortened V by 9 bases and J by 1 base, and 12 bases separated the two germline ends. The CDR3 consists of 13 residues. Germline V gene lookup returns CDR1 SNHLY and CDR2 FYNNEI. The CDR3 nucleotides are TGTGCCAGTGGGGCAGAGGCGAACACTGAAGCTTTCTTT. This sequence encodes CASGAEANTEAFF.

The chain recombines TRBV15 with TRBJ2-1; D remains unclear. This CDR3 region has 17 residues. Per germline, CDR1 LNHNV and CDR2 YYDKDF (reference sequence). V gave up 1 base and J gave up 2 bases, with 15 bases separating them. The CDR3 DNA follows: TGTGCCACCAGCAGAGTTGAATATGAGCTTACCTACAATGAGCAGTTCTTC. The encoded protein is CATSRVEYELTYNEQFF.

This chain links TRBV11-2 with TRBJ2-2, with TRBD1 identical over 10 bases. From germline, CDR1 is SGHAT and CDR2 FQNNGV. Losses at the gene ends were 4 bases for V and 10 bases for J; bases not matched to a gene: 6. The CDR3 is 14 amino acids. The chain's CDR3 is CASSWGTGALELFF. CDR3 sequence (DNA): TGTGCCAGCAGCTGGGGGACAGGGGCCCTGGAGCTGTTTTTT.

The chain joins TRBV6-6 to TRBJ2-7, with TRBD2 matching over 7 bases. Germline V gene sequence: CDR1 MNHNY, CDR2 SVGAGI (reference sequence). Germline trimming cut 10 bases from V and 0 bases from J; bases unmatched to any gene: 15. This CDR3 spans 16 amino acids. The CDR3 nucleotides are TGTGCCACCCGGCGAACGGGAGGTCCCCTCTCCTACGAGCAGTACTTC. This encodes CATRRTGGPLSYEQYF.

This chain links TRBV2 with TRBJ1-2; the D is unclear. The CDR3 runs 13 residues. Germline-derived CDR1 and CDR2 are SNHLY and FYNNEI. Trimming removed 3 bases at V and 0 bases at J, with 5 bases between. The CDR3 DNA reads TGTGCCAGCAGTGACAGTCCTAACTATGGCTACACCTTC. Amino acid sequence: CASSDSPNYGYTF.

The rearrangement uses TRBV19 and TRBJ2-1, with D unclear. Germline V gene lookup returns CDR1 LNHDA and CDR2 SQIVND (reference sequence). The CDR3 has 13 amino acids. The ends were cut back, 5 bases at V and 6 bases at J, with 11 bases in the middle. CDR3 amino acids: CASSALRFNEQFF. DNA of the CDR3: TGTGCCAGTAGTGCCCTAAGGTTCAATGAGCAGTTCTTC.

The chain carries TRBV5-1 and TRBJ2-2; TRBD1 agrees at 9 bases. The trim removed 6 bases at V and 7 bases at J, leaving 7 bases unmatched. This CDR3 contains 14 residues. Germline loops: CDR1 SGHRS, CDR2 YFSETQ. Here the CDR3 reads CASTGTGMGGELFF. CDR3 DNA sequence: TGCGCCAGCACCGGGACAGGGATGGGCGGGGAGCTGTTTTTT.

This sequence joins TRBV5-1 and TRBJ2-3, with TRBD2 matching over 11 bases. Trimming removed 6 bases from V and 6 bases from J; junction bases left unmatched: 6. The germline CDR1 and CDR2 sequences are SGHRS and YFSETQ. This CDR3 region has 14 residues. CDR3 region: CASKTSGEWDTQYF. The CDR3 nucleotides are TGCGCCAGCAAGACTAGCGGGGAGTGGGATACGCAGTATTTT. The whole variable domain, remainder taken from reference TRBV5-1 and TRBJ2-3, is KAGVTQTPRYLIKTRGQQVTLSCSPISGHRSVSWYQQTPGQGLQFLFEYFSETQRNKGNFPGRFSGRQFSNSRSEMNVSTLELGDSALYLCASKTSGEWDTQYFGPGTRLTVL.

This clone turned up a few times. The CDR3 region is CASTTGTEAFF. CDR3 nucleotide sequence: TGCGCCAGCACAACGGGGACTGAAGCTTTCTTT. The rearrangement uses TRBV5-1 and TRBJ1-1; D remains unclear. In germline, CDR1 is SGHRS, CDR2 YFSETQ. This CDR3 has 11 residues. The V end lost 6 bases, the J end lost 5 bases, and 8 bases lay between the germline ends.

In nucleotides, the CDR3 is TGTGCCAGCAACAGGGAAGCGAAGGCGAATGAGCAGTTCTTC. Encoded protein: CASNREAKANEQFF. The rearrangement links TRBV2 to TRBJ2-1; possible D gene TRBD1, 6 bases. The CDR3 loop spans 14 amino acids. Trimming pared 7 bases from V and 7 bases from J, leaving 17 bases between. CDR1 is SNHLY and CDR2 is FYNNEI in the germline V gene.

This chain links TRBV9 with TRBJ1-5; D is undetermined. Trimming took 3 bases from V and 4 from J, leaving 8 bases between them. Germline loops: CDR1 SGDLS, CDR2 YYNGEE. The CDR3 has 13 amino acids. This chain's CDR3 is CASSGGINQPQHF. CDR3 coding DNA: TGTGCCAGCAGCGGAGGGATAAATCAGCCCCAGCATTTT.

The chain recombines TRBV19 with TRBJ2-6; D is perhaps TRBD1 (5 bases). The CDR3 loop spans 15 amino acids. V was cut by 2 bases and J by 3 bases, with 8 bases left in between. Germline V gene data show CDR1 as LNHDA and CDR2 as SQIVND (reference sequence). The CDR3 coding sequence is TGTGCCAGTAGTATACAGGGTCTTGGGGCCAACGTCCTGACTTTC. Protein: CASSIQGLGANVLTF. Full variable domain (outside the CDR3, taken from reference TRBV19 and TRBJ2-6): DGGITQSPKYLFRKEGQNVTLSCEQNLNHDAMYWYRQDPGQGLRLIYYSQIVNDFQKGDIAEGYSVSREKKESFPLTVTSAQKNPTAFYLCASSIQGLGANVLTFGAGSRLTVL.

This clone was seen a handful of times. The rearrangement links TRBV5-1 to TRBJ2-2; D is perhaps TRBD1 (6 bases). This CDR3 has 15 amino acids. The germline gives CDR1 SGHRS, CDR2 YFSETQ. The V and J ends lost 0 bases and 6 bases respectively, with 12 bases between them. CDR3: CASSLVPHRAGELFF. CDR3 DNA sequence: TGCGCCAGCAGCTTGGTCCCACACAGGGCCGGGGAGCTGTTTTTT.

DNA of the CDR3: TGTGCCAGCAGCGTAGTAGAGACAAGGGATGGCTACACCTTC. It specifies CASSVVETRDGYTF. This chain uses TRBV9 with TRBJ1-2, with D hard to call. The CDR3 contains 14 residues. V was clipped by 0 bases and J by 6 bases, with 12 bases between them. Germline CDR1 SGDLS, CDR2 YYNGEE.

The genes are TRBV5-6 and TRBJ1-1; TRBD1 matches at 7 bases. Germline values: CDR1 SGHDT, CDR2 YYEEEE. This CDR3 contains 12 residues. V was clipped by 2 bases and J by 8 bases; unmatched bases: 3. As DNA, the CDR3 is TGTGCCAGCAGCTTCGACAGGGCAGAAGCTTTCTTT. This sequence encodes CASSFDRAEAFF. Full variable domain (missing parts from reference TRBV5-6 and TRBJ1-1): DAGVTQSPTHLIKTRGQQVTLRCSPKSGHDTVSWYQQALGQGPQFIFQYYEEEERQRGNFPDRFSGHQFPNYSSELNVNALLLGDSALYLCASSFDRAEAFFGQGTRLTVV.

The chain is built from TRBV6-1 and TRBJ2-6; D is ambiguous. The CDR3 spans 15 residues. The germline V gene encodes CDR1 MNHNS and CDR2 SASEGT. V was shortened by 4 bases and J by 2 bases, with 9 bases between the two germline ends. The CDR3 sequence is CASSVGETGANVLTF. CDR3 nucleotides: TGTGCCAGCAGTGTAGGAGAGACTGGGGCCAACGTCCTGACTTTC.

The chain combines TRBV5-6 with TRBJ2-5; 7 positions match TRBD1. Trimming at V came to 1 base and at J to 5 bases, leaving 8 bases not matched to a gene. The CDR3 length is 15 residues. The V gene's germline CDR1 is SGHDT and CDR2 YYEEEE. The DNA of the CDR3 is TGTGCCAGCAGCTTGTCCGGGACAGTTGCCGAGACCCAGTACTTC. This translates into CASSLSGTVAETQYF.

The chain combines TRBV18 with TRBJ2-5; unclear D gene. The CDR3 is 12 residues long. Deletions cut 2 bases from V and 1 base from J, with 2 bases between. Looked up from germline, CDR1 is KGHSH and CDR2 is LQKENI. The CDR3 DNA reads as TGTGCCAGCTCACCATCCCAAGAGACCCAGTACTTC. This translates into CASSPSQETQYF.

The chain carries TRBV2 and TRBJ2-1; D call uncertain. V lost 8 bases and J 9 bases, leaving 14 bases between the germline ends. The CDR3 is made up of 12 amino acids. Germline CDR1 reads SNHLY; CDR2 reads FYNNEI. CDR3 in amino acids: CASGPAHSEQFF. CDR3 in DNA: TGTGCCAGCGGCCCTGCCCATAGTGAGCAGTTCTTC.

CDR3 DNA sequence: TGTGCCAGCAGCGTAGGCGGGGGGGAAGTCGGGGAGCTGTTTTTT. Translated: CASSVGGGEVGELFF. This chain joins TRBV9 and TRBJ2-2; 9 nucleotides align to TRBD2. V dropped 0 bases and J dropped 7; count of bases not matched to a gene: 4. Germline assignment: CDR1 SGDLS and CDR2 YYNGEE. This CDR3 has 15 amino acids. The full variable domain, in which reference TRBV9 and TRBJ2-2 provide the parts outside the CDR3, is DSGVTQTPKHLITATGQRVTLRCSPRSGDLSVYWYQQSLDQGLQFLIQYYNGEERAKGNILERFSAQQFPDLHSELNLSSLELGDSALYFCASSVGGGEVGELFFGEGSRLTVL.

The rearrangement uses TRBV27 and TRBJ2-7, with 9 bases matching TRBD1. Germline assignment: CDR1 MNHEY and CDR2 SMNVEV (reference sequence). V lost 3 bases, J lost 5 bases, and 5 bases stayed unmatched. This CDR3 has 14 amino acids. The CDR3 spells CASSLRDREDEQYF. CDR3 DNA sequence: TGTGCCAGCAGTTTGCGGGACAGGGAGGACGAGCAGTACTTC.

The chain joins TRBV18 to TRBJ1-2; D uncertain. The CDR3 sequence is 14 residues long. V shed 0 bases and J shed 2 bases, with 7 bases lying between them. Germline-derived CDR1 and CDR2 are KGHSH and LQKENI. CDR3 region: CASSPPAGNYGYTF. The DNA for the CDR3 is TGTGCCAGCTCACCACCGGCAGGCAACTATGGCTACACCTTC.

The V gene is TRBV5-4, the J gene TRBJ2-1; 8 bases match TRBD1. The germline V gene encodes CDR1 SGHNT and CDR2 YYREEE (reference sequence). V was clipped by 6 bases and J by 5 bases; unmatched bases: 7. The CDR3 sequence is 14 residues long. CDR3 residues: CASTKDRANNEQFF. Written as DNA, the CDR3 is TGTGCCAGCACTAAGGACAGGGCGAACAATGAGCAGTTCTTC.

The chain combines TRBV15 with TRBJ1-5, with D uncertain. Trimming shortened V by 0 bases and J by 0 bases, and 6 bases separated the two germline ends. The germline V gene encodes CDR1 LNHNV and CDR2 YYDKDF (reference sequence). CDR3 length equals 15 residues. The CDR3 spells CATSRDESSNQPQHF. CDR3 bases: TGTGCCACCAGCAGAGATGAAAGTAGCAATCAGCCCCAGCATTTT.

The chain couples TRBV6-6 to TRBJ2-2; D is undetermined. Trimming shortened V by 2 bases and J by 0 bases, and 7 bases separated the two germline ends. This CDR3 spans 15 amino acids. Germline assignment: CDR1 MNHNY and CDR2 SVGAGI (reference sequence). CDR3 protein: CASSYKGTNTGELFF. In nucleotides, the CDR3 is TGTGCCAGCAGTTACAAGGGAACGAACACCGGGGAGCTGTTTTTT.

J is TRBJ2-3 and V is TRBV6-1; D ambiguous. Trimming removed 6 bases from V and 2 bases from J, with 6 bases in between. The length of the CDR3 is 12 residues. The germline V gene has CDR1 MNHNS and CDR2 SASEGT. Here the CDR3 reads CASRHTTDTQYF. In DNA form, the CDR3 reads TGTGCCAGCAGACACACCACAGATACGCAGTATTTT.

The table lists this clone with a count of one. The rearrangement uses TRBV4-1 and TRBJ1-4; TRBD1 matches at 9 bases. There are 16 residues in the CDR3. V was clipped by 5 bases and J by 5 bases; unmatched bases: 9. Germline loops: CDR1 MGHRA, CDR2 YSYEKL. CDR3 loop: CASSTTTGTGNEKLFF. As DNA, the CDR3 is TGCGCCAGCAGCACTACGACCGGGACAGGGAATGAAAAACTGTTTTTT.